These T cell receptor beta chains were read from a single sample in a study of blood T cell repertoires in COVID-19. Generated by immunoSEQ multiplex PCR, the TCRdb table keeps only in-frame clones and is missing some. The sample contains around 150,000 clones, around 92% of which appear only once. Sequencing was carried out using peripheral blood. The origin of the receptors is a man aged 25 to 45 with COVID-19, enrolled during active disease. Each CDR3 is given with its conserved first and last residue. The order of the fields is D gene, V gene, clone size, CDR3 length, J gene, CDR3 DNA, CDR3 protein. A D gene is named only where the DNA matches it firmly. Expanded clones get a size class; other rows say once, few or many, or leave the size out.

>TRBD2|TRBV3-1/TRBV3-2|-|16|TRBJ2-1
TGTGCCAGCAGCCACAACGGGGGGAGAGCCTACAATGAGCAGTTCTTC
CASSHNGGRAYNEQFF
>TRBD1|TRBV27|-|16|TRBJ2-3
TGTGCCAGCAGTGGCTGGACAGGGGCGAACACAGATACGCAGTATTTT
CASSGWTGANTDTQYF
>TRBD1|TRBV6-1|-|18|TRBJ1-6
TGTGCCAGCAGTGGGATGGGACAGATCTTCTCCTATAATTCACCCCTCCACTTT
CASSGMGQIFSYNSPLHF
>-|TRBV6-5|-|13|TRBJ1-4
TGTGCCAGCAGTAAATCTTTTAATGAAAAACTGTTTTTT
CASSKSFNEKLFF
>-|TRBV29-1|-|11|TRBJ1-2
TGCAGCGTCCGACGGGGGGATGGCTACACCTTC
CSVRRGDGYTF
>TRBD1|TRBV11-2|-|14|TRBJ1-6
TGTGCCAGCAGCTTAGGACAGGGGGCATCACCCCTCCACTTT
CASSLGQGASPLHF
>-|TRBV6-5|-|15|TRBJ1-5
TGTGCCAGCAGTTACTCGAGGGAAAGGAATCAGCCCCAGCATTTT
CASSYSRERNQPQHF
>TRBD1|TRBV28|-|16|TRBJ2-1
TGTGCCAGCAGTCCTCATGGACAGGTCGAACACAATGAGCAGTTCTTC
CASSPHGQVEHNEQFF
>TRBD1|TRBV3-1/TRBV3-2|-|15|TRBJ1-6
TGTGCCAGCAGCCAGTCGACAGGGCCAGGGTCACCCCTCCACTTT
CASSQSTGPGSPLHF
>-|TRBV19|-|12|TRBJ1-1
TGTGCCAGTAGTCGGGGGGTCCCTGAAGCTTTCTTT
CASSRGVPEAFF
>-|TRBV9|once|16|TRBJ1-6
TGTGCCAGCAGCGTAGCGGGAAGCACCTATAATTCACCCCTCCACTTT
CASSVAGSTYNSPLHF
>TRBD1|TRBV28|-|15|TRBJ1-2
TGTGCCAGCAGCTATCGGGACAGAAGATTCTATGGCTACACCTTC
CASSYRDRRFYGYTF
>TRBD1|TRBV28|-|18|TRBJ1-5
TGTGCCAGCAGGAAACAGGGGGCGCGGGGTCCCCTCAATCAGCCCCAGCATTTT
CASRKQGARGPLNQPQHF
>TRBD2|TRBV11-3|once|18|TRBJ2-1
TGTGCCAGCAGCCTAGGGACTAGCGGGGGTCACCCCTACAATGAGCAGTTCTTC
CASSLGTSGGHPYNEQFF
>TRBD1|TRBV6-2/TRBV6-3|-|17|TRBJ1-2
TGTGCCAGCAGTTTTTACGCCGGGACAGGGGAGGCATATGGCTACACCTTC
CASSFYAGTGEAYGYTF
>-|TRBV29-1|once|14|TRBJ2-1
TGCAGCGCCCTCGGACAGCGACACTACAATGAGCAGTTCTTC
CSALGQRHYNEQFF
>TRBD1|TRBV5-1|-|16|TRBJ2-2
TGCGCCAGCAGCGAGCTGGGACAGGCGAACACCGGGGAGCTGTTTTTT
CASSELGQANTGELFF
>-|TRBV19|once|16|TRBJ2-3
TGTGCCAGTAGCGACTCCCCCGGGGGGCCAGCAGATACGCAGTATTTT
CASSDSPGGPADTQYF
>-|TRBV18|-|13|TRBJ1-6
TGTGCCAGCTCACCACCGAGCGAGTCACCCCTCCACTTT
CASSPPSESPLHF
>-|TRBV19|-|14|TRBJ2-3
TGTGCCAGTAGTATAGTGAGCAGCACAGATACGCAGTATTTT
CASSIVSSTDTQYF
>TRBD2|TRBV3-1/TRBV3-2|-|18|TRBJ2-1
TGTGCCAGCAGCCGGACTAGCGGGGGGCTCAGCTCCTACAATGAGCAGTTCTTC
CASSRTSGGLSSYNEQFF
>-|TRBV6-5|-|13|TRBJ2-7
TGTGCCAGCTTGCGAGAGTCAGGGTACGAGCAGTACTTC
CASLRESGYEQYF
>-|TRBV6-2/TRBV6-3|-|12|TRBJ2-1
TGTGCCAGCAGTTACCCCGACAATGAGCAGTTCTTC
CASSYPDNEQFF
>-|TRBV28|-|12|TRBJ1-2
TGTGCCAGCAGTAAGGACAGCTATGGCTACACCTTC
CASSKDSYGYTF
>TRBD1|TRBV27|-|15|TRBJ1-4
TGTGCCAGCAGTCCTACAGGGGTTACTAATGAAAAACTGTTTTTT
CASSPTGVTNEKLFF
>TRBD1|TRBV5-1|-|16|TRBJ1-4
TGCGCCAGCAGCTTTTCAACCGGGACAGGGAATGAAAAACTGTTTTTT
CASSFSTGTGNEKLFF
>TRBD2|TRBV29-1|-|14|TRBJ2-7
TGCAGCGTCAGAGGCGGGGGAAGCACCTACGAGCAGTACTTC
CSVRGGGSTYEQYF
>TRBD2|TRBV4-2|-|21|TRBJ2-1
TGTGCCAGCAGCCAACCTGAGGGAGGGCGGGGGATACTGAGCTCCTACAATGAGCAGTTCTTC
CASSQPEGGRGILSSYNEQFF
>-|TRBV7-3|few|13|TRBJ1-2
TGTGCCAGCAGCTTAATTGGCAGTTATGGCTACACCTTC
CASSLIGSYGYTF
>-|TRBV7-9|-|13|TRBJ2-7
TGTGCCAGCAGCGGTCGGACTTTATACGAGCAGTACTTC
CASSGRTLYEQYF
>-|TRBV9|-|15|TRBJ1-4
TGTGCCAGCAGCGTAGGGGAGGGTCCTAATGAAAAACTGTTTTTT
CASSVGEGPNEKLFF
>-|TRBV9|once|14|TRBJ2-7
TGTGCCAGCAGCGTAGGAGGACTGAGCTACGAGCAGTACTTC
CASSVGGLSYEQYF
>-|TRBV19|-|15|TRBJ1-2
TGTGCCAGTAGTCCCCCCGGACAGCCTGAGAAGGGCTACACCTTC
CASSPPGQPEKGYTF
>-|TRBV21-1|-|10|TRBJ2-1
TGTGCCAGTGGTAGATATGAGCAGTTCTTC
CASGRYEQFF
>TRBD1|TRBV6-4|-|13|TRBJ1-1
TGTGCCAGCAGTGAGAATGGACAGGGTGAAGCTTTCTTT
CASSENGQGEAFF
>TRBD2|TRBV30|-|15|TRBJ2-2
TGTGCCTGGAGAGGGTCGGGAGGGTACACCGGGGAGCTGTTTTTT
CAWRGSGGYTGELFF
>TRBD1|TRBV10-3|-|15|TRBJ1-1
TGTGCCATCAGTGTAGGGACAGGGGGTATCGCTGAAGCTTTCTTT
CAISVGTGGIAEAFF
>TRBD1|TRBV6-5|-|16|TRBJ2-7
TGTGCCAGCAGTTACCACGGGACAGGGAGCTCCTACGAGCAGTACTTC
CASSYHGTGSSYEQYF
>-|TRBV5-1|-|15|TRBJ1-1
TGCGCCAGCAGCGGGATGGGAGGTTGGGGGACTGAAGCTTTCTTT
CASSGMGGWGTEAFF
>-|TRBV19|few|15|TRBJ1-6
TGTGCCAGTAGTCCAAGAGGGGGGGTTAATTCACCCCTCCACTTT
CASSPRGGVNSPLHF
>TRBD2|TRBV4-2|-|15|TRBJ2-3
TGTGCCAGCCGCGCGGCGGGGGGGCCCACAGATACGCAGTATTTT
CASRAAGGPTDTQYF
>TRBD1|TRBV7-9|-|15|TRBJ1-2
TGTGCCAGCAGCCCCAGGACAGGGGAAAACTATGGCTACACCTTC
CASSPRTGENYGYTF
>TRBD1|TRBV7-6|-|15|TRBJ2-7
TGTGCCAGCAGGGAAGGGACAGGGAAGAACTACGAGCAGTACTTC
CASREGTGKNYEQYF
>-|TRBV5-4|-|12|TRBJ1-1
TGTGCCAGCAGCTTGCTAAGAGCTGAAGCTTTCTTT
CASSLLRAEAFF
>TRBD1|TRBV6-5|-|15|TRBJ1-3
TGTGCCAGCAGCAAGGACAGGATCTCTGGAAACACCATATATTTT
CASSKDRISGNTIYF
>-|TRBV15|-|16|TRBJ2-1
TGTGCCACCAGCAGCCTCGGACTGAATTCCTACAATGAGCAGTTCTTC
CATSSLGLNSYNEQFF
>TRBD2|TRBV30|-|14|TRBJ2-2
TGTGCCTGGAGGGGAGGGGAGAACACCGGGGAGCTGTTTTTT
CAWRGGENTGELFF
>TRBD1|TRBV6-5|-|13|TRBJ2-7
TGTGCCAGCATCTCGACAGGGATCCACGAGCAGTACTTC
CASISTGIHEQYF
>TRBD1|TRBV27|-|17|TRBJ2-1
TGTGCCAGCAGTCTGATCACCGGGACAGGGGTTTACAATGAGCAGTTCTTC
CASSLITGTGVYNEQFF
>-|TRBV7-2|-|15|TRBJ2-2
TGTGCCAGCAGCTTAACCAGGGCGAACACCGGGGAGCTGTTTTTT
CASSLTRANTGELFF
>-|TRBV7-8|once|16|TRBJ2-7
TGTGCCAGCAGCTTATTAGGGGGAGACTCCCTAGGAGAGCAGTACTTC
CASSLLGGDSLGEQYF
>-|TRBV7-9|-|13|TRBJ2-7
TGTGCCAGCAGCCGGGACATCTACTACGAGCAGTACTTC
CASSRDIYYEQYF
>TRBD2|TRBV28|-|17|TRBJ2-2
TGTGCCAGCGGCCGTTCCGCTAGCGGGAGGTCCACCGGGGAGCTGTTTTTT
CASGRSASGRSTGELFF
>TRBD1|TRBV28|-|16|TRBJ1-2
TGTGCCAGCAGTCCCTCCTCCGGGACAGGCTACTATGGCTACACCTTC
CASSPSSGTGYYGYTF